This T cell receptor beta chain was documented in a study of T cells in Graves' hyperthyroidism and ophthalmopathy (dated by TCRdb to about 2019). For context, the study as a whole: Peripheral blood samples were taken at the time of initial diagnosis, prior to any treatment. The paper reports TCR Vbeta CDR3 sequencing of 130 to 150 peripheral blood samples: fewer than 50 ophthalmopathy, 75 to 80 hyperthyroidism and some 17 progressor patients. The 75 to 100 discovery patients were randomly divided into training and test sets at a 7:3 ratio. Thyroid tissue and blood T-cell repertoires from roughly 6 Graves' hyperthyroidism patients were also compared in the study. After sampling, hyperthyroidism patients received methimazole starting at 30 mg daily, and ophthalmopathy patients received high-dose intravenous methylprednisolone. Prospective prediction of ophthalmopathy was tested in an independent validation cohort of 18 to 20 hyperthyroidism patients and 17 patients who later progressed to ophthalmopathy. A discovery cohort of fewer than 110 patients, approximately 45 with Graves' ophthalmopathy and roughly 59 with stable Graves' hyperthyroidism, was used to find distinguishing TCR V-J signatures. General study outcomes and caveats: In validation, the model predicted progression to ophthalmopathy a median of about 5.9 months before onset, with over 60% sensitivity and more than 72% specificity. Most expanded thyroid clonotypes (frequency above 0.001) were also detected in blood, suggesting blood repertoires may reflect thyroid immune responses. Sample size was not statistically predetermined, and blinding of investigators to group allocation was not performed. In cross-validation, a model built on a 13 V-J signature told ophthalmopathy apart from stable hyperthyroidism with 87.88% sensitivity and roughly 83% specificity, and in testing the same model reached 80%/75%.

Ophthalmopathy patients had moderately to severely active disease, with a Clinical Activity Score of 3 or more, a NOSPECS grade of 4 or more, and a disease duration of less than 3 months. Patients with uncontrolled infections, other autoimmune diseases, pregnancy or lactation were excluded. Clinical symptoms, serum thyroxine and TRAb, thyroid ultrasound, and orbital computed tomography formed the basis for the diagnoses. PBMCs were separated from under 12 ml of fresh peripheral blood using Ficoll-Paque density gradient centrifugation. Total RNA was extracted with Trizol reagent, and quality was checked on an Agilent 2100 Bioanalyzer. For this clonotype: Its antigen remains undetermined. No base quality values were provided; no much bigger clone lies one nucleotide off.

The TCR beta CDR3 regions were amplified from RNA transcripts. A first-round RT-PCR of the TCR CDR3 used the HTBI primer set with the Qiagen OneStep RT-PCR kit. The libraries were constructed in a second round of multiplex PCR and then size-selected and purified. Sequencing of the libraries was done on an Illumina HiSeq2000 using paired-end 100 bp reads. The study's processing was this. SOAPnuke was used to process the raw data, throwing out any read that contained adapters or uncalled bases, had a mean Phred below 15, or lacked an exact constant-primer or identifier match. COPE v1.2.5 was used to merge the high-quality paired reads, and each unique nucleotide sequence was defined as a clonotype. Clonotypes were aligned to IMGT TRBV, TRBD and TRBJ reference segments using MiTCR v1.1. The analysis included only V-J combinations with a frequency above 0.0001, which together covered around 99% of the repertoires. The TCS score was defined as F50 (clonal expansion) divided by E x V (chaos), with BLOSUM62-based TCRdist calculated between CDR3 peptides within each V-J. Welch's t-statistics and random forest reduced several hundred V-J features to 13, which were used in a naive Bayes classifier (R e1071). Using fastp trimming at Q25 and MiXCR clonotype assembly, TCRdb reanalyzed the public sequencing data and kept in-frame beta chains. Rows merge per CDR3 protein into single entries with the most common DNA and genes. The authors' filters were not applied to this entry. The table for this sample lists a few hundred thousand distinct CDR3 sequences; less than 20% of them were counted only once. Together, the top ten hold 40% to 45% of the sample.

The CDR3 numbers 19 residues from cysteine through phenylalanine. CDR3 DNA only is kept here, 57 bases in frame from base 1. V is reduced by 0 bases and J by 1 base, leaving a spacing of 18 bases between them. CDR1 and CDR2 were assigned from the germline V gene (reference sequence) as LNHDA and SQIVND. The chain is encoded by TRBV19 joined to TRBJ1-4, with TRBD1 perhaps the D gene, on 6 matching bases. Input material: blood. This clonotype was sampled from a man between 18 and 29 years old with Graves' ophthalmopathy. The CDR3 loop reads CASSIDRTPRGLTNEKLFF. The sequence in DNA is TGTGCCAGTAGTATAGATCGGACACCCCGGGGGCTAACTAATGAAAAACTGTTTTTT.